This T cell receptor beta chain is drawn from a study of blood T cell repertoires in COVID-19. The CDR3 totals 13 residues. Germline values: CDR1 SGHAT, CDR2 FQNNGV. The germline V and J ends were trimmed by 0 bases and 8 bases, with 11 bases remaining between them. Sequencing was performed with immunoSEQ multiplex PCR; in TCRdb, only in-frame clones are kept and a portion is missing. The table includes approximately 320,000 clones, about 82% detected once. This clone was observed a few times. Specimen: peripheral blood. The rearrangement uses TRBV11-2 and TRBJ2-7; no clear D. This sequence originates from a human donor in a cohort sampled during active COVID-19. In nucleotides, the CDR3 is TGTGCCAGCAGCTTAGATCCCCAAGCCAAGCAGTACTTC. This translates into CASSLDPQAKQYF.